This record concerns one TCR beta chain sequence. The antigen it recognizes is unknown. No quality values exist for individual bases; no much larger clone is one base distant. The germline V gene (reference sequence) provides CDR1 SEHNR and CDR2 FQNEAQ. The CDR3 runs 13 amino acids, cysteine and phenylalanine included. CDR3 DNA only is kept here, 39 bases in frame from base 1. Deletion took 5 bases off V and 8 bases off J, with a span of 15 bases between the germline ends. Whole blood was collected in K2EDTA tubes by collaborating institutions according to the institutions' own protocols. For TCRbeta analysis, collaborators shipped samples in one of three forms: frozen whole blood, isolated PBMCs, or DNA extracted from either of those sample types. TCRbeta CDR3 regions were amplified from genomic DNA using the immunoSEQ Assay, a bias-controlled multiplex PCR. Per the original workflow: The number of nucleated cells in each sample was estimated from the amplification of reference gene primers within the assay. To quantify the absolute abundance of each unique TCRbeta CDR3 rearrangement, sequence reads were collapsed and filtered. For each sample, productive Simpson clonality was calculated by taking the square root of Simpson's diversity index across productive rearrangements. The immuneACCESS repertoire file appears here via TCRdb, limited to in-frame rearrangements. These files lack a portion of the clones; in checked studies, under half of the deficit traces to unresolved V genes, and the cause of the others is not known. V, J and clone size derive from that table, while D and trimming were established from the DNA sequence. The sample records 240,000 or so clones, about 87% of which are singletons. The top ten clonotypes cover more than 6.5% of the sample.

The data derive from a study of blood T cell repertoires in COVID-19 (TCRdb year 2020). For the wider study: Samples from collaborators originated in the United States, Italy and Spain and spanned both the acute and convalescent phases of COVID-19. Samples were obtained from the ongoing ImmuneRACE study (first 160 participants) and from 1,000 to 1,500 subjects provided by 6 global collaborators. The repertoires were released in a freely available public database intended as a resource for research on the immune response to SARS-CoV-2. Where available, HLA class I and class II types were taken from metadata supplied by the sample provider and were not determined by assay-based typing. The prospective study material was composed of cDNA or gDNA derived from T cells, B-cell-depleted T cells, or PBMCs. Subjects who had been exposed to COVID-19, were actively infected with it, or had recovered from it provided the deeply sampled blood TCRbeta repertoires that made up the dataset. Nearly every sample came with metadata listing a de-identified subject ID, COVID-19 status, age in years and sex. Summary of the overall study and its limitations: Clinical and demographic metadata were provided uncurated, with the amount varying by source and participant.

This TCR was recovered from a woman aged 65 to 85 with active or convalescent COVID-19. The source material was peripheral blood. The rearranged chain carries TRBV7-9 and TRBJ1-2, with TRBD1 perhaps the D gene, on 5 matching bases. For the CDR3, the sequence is CASSPVGGGGYTF. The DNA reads TGTGCCAGCAGCCCGGTGGGGGGAGGAGGCTACACCTTC.